The 25 T cell receptor beta chains below come from one sample, sequenced in a study of control samples from healthy donors and cancer patients. Sequenced by immunoSEQ multiplex PCR; TCRdb stores in-frame clones only, minus some. The top ten clones hold around 7.3% of a sample with about 140,000 clones, less than 95% of them seen once. The specimen was blood. All receptors derive from a man aged 18 to 30 in good health.

The V and J genes are TRBV7-9 and TRBJ2-2, with D perhaps matching TRBD1 or TRBD2 (5 bases each). V lost 1 base, J lost 2 bases, and 14 bases lay in between. The CDR3 loop spans 17 amino acids. CDR1 is SEHNR and CDR2 is FQNEAQ in the germline V gene (reference sequence). The CDR3: CASSLGWGNRNTGELFF. The CDR3 DNA is TGTGCCAGCAGCTTAGGTTGGGGGAATCGAAACACCGGGGAGCTGTTTTTT.

The rearrangement links TRBV6-5 to TRBJ2-3; no firm D call. V gave up 7 bases and J gave up 1 base, with 12 bases separating them. From germline, CDR1 is MNHEY and CDR2 SVGAGI. This CDR3 has 14 residues. CDR3 sequence: CASTFRFGTDTQYF. The CDR3 DNA follows: TGTGCCAGCACATTTCGCTTTGGCACAGATACGCAGTATTTT.

The rearrangement uses TRBV4-3 and TRBJ2-7, with 10 bases fitting TRBD2. Germline V lookup: CDR1 LGHNA, CDR2 YSLEER. Trimming removed 0 bases from V and 7 bases from J; junction bases left unmatched: 6. The CDR3 runs to 15 residues. The CDR3 protein is CASSQELAGAKEQYF. The CDR3, as DNA: TGCGCCAGCAGCCAAGAGCTAGCGGGGGCAAAGGAGCAGTACTTC.

The chain is built from TRBV2 and TRBJ2-7; D could derive from TRBD1 or TRBD2 (6 bases each). This CDR3 contains 16 residues. Trimming cost V 7 bases and J 7 bases, with 26 bases left between them. The germline V gene has CDR1 SNHLY and CDR2 FYNNEI. CDR3 protein: CASTEGGLTSLREQYF. The DNA of the CDR3 is TGTGCCAGCACCGAGGGGGGCCTTACTTCCCTTCGGGAGCAGTACTTC. The full variable domain, rest sourced from reference TRBV2 and TRBJ2-7, is EPEVTQTPSHQVTQMGQEVILRCVPISNHLYFYWYRQILGQKVEFLVSFYNNEISEKSEIFDDQFSVERPDGSNFTLKIRSTKLEDSAMYFCASTEGGLTSLREQYFGPGTRLTVT.

The genes are TRBV9 and TRBJ2-3, with 7 nucleotides matching TRBD2. Losses at the gene ends were 1 base for V and 0 bases for J; bases not matched to a gene: 5. Germline CDR1 and CDR2: SGDLS and YYNGEE. This CDR3 spans 16 amino acids. Here the CDR3 DNA reads TGTGCCAGCAGCGTACGCGGGGGTGATAGCACAGATACGCAGTATTTT. As protein: CASSVRGGDSTDTQYF.

This CDR3 reads CASSQDLGRQETQYF. The CDR3 coding sequence is TGCGCCAGCAGCCAAGATTTGGGACGACAAGAGACCCAGTACTTC. The rearrangement uses TRBV4-1 and TRBJ2-5; D possibly uses TRBD1 or TRBD2 (5 bases each). V lost 0 bases, J lost 2 bases, and 10 bases lay in between. The CDR3 has 15 amino acids. The germline gives CDR1 MGHRA, CDR2 YSYEKL.

V usage is TRBV6-1 and J usage is TRBJ1-6; no reliable D call. Germline CDR1 reads MNHNS; CDR2 reads SASEGT. The CDR3 is made up of 14 amino acids. The ends were cut back, 2 bases at V and 8 bases at J, with 10 bases in the middle. The DNA for the CDR3 is TGTGCCAGCAGTGAACCCTCCCTTCATTCACCCCTCCACTTT. As protein: CASSEPSLHSPLHF.

This sequence joins TRBV6-6 and TRBJ1-1; D unresolved. Germline values: CDR1 MNHNY, CDR2 SVGAGI (reference sequence). The CDR3 length is 14 residues. V was trimmed by 0 bases and J by 5 bases, leaving 10 bases between them. The CDR3 loop is CASSYSKGSTEAFF. The CDR3 DNA sequence: TGTGCCAGCAGTTACTCGAAAGGGAGTACTGAAGCTTTCTTT.

The chain couples TRBV6-5 to TRBJ2-1, with 14 bases aligning to TRBD2. The CDR3 totals 14 residues. The germline CDR1 and CDR2 sequences are MNHEY and SVGAGI. The ends lost 8 bases at V and 9 bases at J; junction bases unmatched: 6. The CDR3 DNA is TGTGCCAGCGCAATGACTAGCGGGGGGGCTGAGCAGTTCTTC. The encoded protein is CASAMTSGGAEQFF.

The chain carries TRBV2 and TRBJ1-5; no clear D gene. CDR3 length: 14 residues. V shed 5 bases and J shed 1 base, with 9 bases lying between them. Germline values: CDR1 SNHLY, CDR2 FYNNEI. CDR3 in DNA: TGTGCCAGCAGTTCTACCGGGAGCAATCAGCCCCAGCATTTT. Translating gives CASSSTGSNQPQHF.

The chain recombines TRBV5-1 with TRBJ1-1; no reliable D call. This CDR3 comprises 14 residues. The germline V gene encodes CDR1 SGHRS and CDR2 YFSETQ. The V end lost 4 bases, the J end lost 1 base, and 11 bases lay between the germline ends. The CDR3 loop is CASSPREGNTEAFF. In nucleotides, the CDR3 is TGCGCCAGCAGCCCACGTGAAGGGAACACTGAAGCTTTCTTT.

This clone has a single count. The chain carries TRBV7-3 and TRBJ1-5, with D possibly matching TRBD1 (5 bases). Trimming left V 5 bases short and J 3 bases short, with 14 bases between. CDR1 SGHTA and CDR2 FQGTGA come from the germline V gene. CDR3 length: 15 residues. CDR3 coding DNA: TGTGCCAGCAGCCCCTACCGACAGAACAATCAGCCCCAGCATTTT. Translation: CASSPYRQNNQPQHF.

The rearrangement joins TRBV24-1 to TRBJ2-1, with TRBD1 identical over 8 bases. Per germline, CDR1 KGHDR and CDR2 SFDVKD. The CDR3 runs to 16 residues. V was clipped by 4 bases and J by 6 bases; unmatched bases: 10. The DNA of the CDR3 is TGTGCCACCAGTGACCACGGACAGGGCCGGGTCAATGAGCAGTTCTTC. This translates into CATSDHGQGRVNEQFF.

V gene TRBV7-9 combines with J gene TRBJ2-1, with TRBD2 matching over 8 bases. The V and J ends lost 5 bases and 6 bases, in that order; junction bases with no gene match: 6. CDR1 and CDR2 from the germline V gene are SEHNR and FQNEAQ (reference sequence). The CDR3 length is 14 residues. The CDR3 bases are TGTGCCAGCAGCCCCCCGGGACTAGTCAATGAGCAGTTCTTC. Translation gives CASSPPGLVNEQFF.

The V gene is TRBV4-1, the J gene TRBJ2-1; tentative D call: TRBD1 (6 bases). Trimming cost V 8 bases and J 9 bases, with 17 bases left between them. In germline, CDR1 is MGHRA, CDR2 YSYEKL. The CDR3 extends over 13 amino acids. CDR3 coding DNA: TGCGCCAGCGACACTACAGGGTATAGTGAGCAGTTCTTC. Its translation is CASDTTGYSEQFF.

The J gene is TRBJ2-7, the V gene TRBV27; unclear D gene. Germline V gene data show CDR1 as MNHEY and CDR2 as SMNVEV (reference sequence). This CDR3 has 16 residues. Trimming pared 7 bases from V and 1 base from J, leaving 20 bases between. CDR3 in amino acids: CASNPPPANISYEQYF. The DNA of the CDR3 is TGTGCCAGCAACCCCCCCCCTGCGAACATATCCTACGAGCAGTACTTC.

The chain joins TRBV28 to TRBJ2-7; D is ambiguous. Germline V gene sequence: CDR1 MDHEN, CDR2 SYDVKM. CDR3 size: 14 residues. Trimming shortened V by 2 bases and J by 3 bases, and 11 bases separated the two germline ends. Written as DNA, the CDR3 is TGTGCCAGCAGTTTAGGTGCCGTGGTCTACGAGCAGTACTTC. It yields the protein CASSLGAVVYEQYF.

The chain uses TRBV19 and TRBJ1-2; TRBD1 matches at 7 bases. The V segment lost 5 bases and the J segment 8 bases; nucleotides outside the gene matches: 8. This CDR3 contains 13 residues. Per germline, CDR1 LNHDA and CDR2 SQIVND (reference sequence). CDR3 DNA sequence: TGTGCCAGTAGTGAGGGGGCGTTGTTAGGCTACACCTTC. Translation: CASSEGALLGYTF. The variable domain in full, with the rest retrieved from reference TRBV19 and TRBJ1-2, is DGGITQSPKYLFRKEGQNVTLSCEQNLNHDAMYWYRQDPGQGLRLIYYSQIVNDFQKGDIAEGYSVSREKKESFPLTVTSAQKNPTAFYLCASSEGALLGYTFGSGTRLTVV.

This chain uses TRBV4-1 with TRBJ2-5, with 10 bases that match TRBD2. J was trimmed by 4 bases and V by 3 bases; bases with no gene match: 14. Germline V lookup: CDR1 MGHRA, CDR2 YSYEKL. The CDR3 consists of 18 residues. CDR3 residues: CASSQLPPSGGVGETQYF. The CDR3 coding sequence is TGCGCCAGCAGCCAGCTACCACCAAGCGGGGGGGTGGGAGAGACCCAGTACTTC.

The count of this clone is one. The chain couples TRBV30 to TRBJ1-1, with 7 bases lining up with TRBD1. CDR1 and CDR2 from the germline V gene are GTSNPN and SVGIG (reference sequence). There are 13 residues in the CDR3. After removal of 3 bases from V and 1 base from J, the junction contained 2 bases not matched to a gene. The CDR3 sequence: CAWRTGSNTEAFF. Written as DNA, the CDR3 is TGTGCCTGGAGGACAGGGTCGAACACTGAAGCTTTCTTT. Full variable domain (missing parts from reference TRBV30 and TRBJ1-1): SQTIHQWPATLVQPVGSPLSLECTVEGTSNPNLYWYRQAAGRGLQLLFYSVGIGQISSEVPQNLSASRPQDRQFILSSKKLLLSDSGFYLCAWRTGSNTEAFFGQGTRLTVV.

This clone has only one observation. CDR3 coding DNA: TGTGCCAGCAGTTGGGGTGACAGGGGGCTCACTGAAGCTTTCTTT. Translated: CASSWGDRGLTEAFF. The chain is built from TRBV6-5 and TRBJ1-1, with TRBD1 identical over 10 bases. The CDR3 sequence is 15 residues long. CDR1 and CDR2 from the germline V gene are MNHEY and SVGAGI. The V and J ends lost 4 bases and 4 bases, in that order; junction bases with no gene match: 6.

This clone was picked up one time. V is TRBV2 and J is TRBJ1-2; tentative D call: TRBD1 (6 bases). Germline CDR1 reads SNHLY; CDR2 reads FYNNEI. The CDR3 has 14 amino acids. V shed 3 bases and J shed 2 bases, with 10 bases lying between them. The CDR3 DNA reads as TGTGCCAGCAGTGACGCAGGACAGAACTATGGCTACACCTTC. Translating gives CASSDAGQNYGYTF.

V is TRBV9 and J is TRBJ2-3; the match to TRBD2 covers 8 bases. The V gene's germline CDR1 is SGDLS and CDR2 YYNGEE. The ends lost 0 bases at V and 6 bases at J; junction bases unmatched: 3. CDR3 size: 14 residues. The CDR3 region has the DNA TGTGCCAGCAGCGTAGAGAAGCGGGGGGATACGCAGTATTTT. Translated, it gives CASSVEKRGDTQYF.

The V call is TRBV4-2, the J call TRBJ2-7; TRBD2 matches 7 bases. CDR3 size: 15 residues. Germline V gives CDR1 LGHNA, CDR2 YNFKEQ. V dropped 3 bases and J dropped 0; count of bases not matched to a gene: 5. CDR3 in amino acids: CASSQWEGFSYEQYF. For the CDR3, the DNA is TGTGCCAGCAGCCAGTGGGAGGGGTTCTCCTACGAGCAGTACTTC.

CDR3 residues: CASSGVLAGAANIQYF. The CDR3 DNA is TGTGCCAGCAGCGGCGTACTAGCGGGGGCGGCTAACATTCAGTACTTC. The chain has TRBV11-1 and TRBJ2-4; 11 bases are a match to TRBD2. The CDR3 length is 16 residues. J lost 7 bases, V lost 5 bases, and 10 bases had no gene match. The germline CDR1 and CDR2 sequences are SGHAT and FQDESV (reference sequence).